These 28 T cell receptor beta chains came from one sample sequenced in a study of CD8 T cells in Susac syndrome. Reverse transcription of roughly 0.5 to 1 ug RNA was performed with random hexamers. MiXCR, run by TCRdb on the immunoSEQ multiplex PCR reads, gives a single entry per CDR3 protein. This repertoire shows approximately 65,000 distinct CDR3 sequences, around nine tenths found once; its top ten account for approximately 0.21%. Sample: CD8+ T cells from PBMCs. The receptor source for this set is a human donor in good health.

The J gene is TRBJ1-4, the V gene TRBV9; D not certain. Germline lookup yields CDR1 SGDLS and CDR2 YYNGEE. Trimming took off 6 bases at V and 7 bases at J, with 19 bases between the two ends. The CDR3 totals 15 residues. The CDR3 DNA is TGTGCCAGCACCAAATCGGGGAATGTCGGTGAAAAACTGTTTTTT. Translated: CASTKSGNVGEKLFF.

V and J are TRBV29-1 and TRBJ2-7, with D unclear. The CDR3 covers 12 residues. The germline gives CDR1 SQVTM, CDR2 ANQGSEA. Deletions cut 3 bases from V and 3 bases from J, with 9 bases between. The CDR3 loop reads CSVELRDYEQYF. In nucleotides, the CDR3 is TGCAGCGTTGAGCTGCGAGACTACGAGCAGTACTTC.

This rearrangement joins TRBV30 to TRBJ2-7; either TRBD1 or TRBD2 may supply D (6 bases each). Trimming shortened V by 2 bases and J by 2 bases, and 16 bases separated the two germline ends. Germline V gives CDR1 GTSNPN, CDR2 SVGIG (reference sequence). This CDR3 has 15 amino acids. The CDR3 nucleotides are TGTGCCTGGAGTCGGTACGTGCGGGACACCTACGAGCAGTACTTC. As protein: CAWSRYVRDTYEQYF.

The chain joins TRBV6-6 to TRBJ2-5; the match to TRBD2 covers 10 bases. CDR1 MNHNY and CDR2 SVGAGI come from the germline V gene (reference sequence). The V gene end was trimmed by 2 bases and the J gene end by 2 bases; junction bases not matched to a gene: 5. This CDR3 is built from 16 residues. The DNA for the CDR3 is TGTGCCAGCAGTTACGGGGAGCGGGGGGGGCAAGAGACCCAGTACTTC. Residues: CASSYGERGGQETQYF.

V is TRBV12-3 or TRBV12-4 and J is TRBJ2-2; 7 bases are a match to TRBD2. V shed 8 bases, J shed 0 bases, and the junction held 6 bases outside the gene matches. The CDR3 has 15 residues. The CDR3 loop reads CASAWRESNTGELFF. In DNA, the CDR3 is TGTGCCAGCGCGTGGCGGGAGTCGAACACCGGGGAGCTGTTTTTT.

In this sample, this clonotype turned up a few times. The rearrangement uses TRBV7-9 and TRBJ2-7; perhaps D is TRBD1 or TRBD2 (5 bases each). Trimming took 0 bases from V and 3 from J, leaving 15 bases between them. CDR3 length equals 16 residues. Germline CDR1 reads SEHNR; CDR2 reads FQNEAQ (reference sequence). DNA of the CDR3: TGTGCCAGCAGCTTAGCGGTGGGACCACCAGACTACGAGCAGTACTTC. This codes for CASSLAVGPPDYEQYF. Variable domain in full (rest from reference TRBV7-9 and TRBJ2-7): DTGVSQNPRHKITKRGQNVTFRCDPISEHNRLYWYRQTLGQGPEFLTYFQNEAQLEKSRLLSDRFSAERPKGSFSTLEIQRTEQGDSAMYLCASSLAVGPPDYEQYFGPGTRLTVT.

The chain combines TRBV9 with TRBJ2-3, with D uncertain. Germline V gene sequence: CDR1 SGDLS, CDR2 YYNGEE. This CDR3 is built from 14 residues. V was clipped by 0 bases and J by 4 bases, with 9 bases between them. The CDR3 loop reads CASSVALVSDTQYF. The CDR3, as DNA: TGTGCCAGCAGCGTAGCTCTAGTTTCAGATACGCAGTATTTT.

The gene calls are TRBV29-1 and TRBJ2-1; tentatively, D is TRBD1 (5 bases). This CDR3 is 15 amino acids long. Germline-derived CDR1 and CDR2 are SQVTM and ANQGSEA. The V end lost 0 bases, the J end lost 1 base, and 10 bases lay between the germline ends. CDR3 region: CSVEDLPGSYNEQFF. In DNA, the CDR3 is TGCAGCGTTGAAGATCTGCCAGGGTCCTACAATGAGCAGTTCTTC.

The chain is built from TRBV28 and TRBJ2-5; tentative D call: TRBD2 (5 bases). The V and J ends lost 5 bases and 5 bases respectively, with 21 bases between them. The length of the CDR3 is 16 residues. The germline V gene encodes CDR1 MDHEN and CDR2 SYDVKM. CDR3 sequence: CASSPLFRQREETQYF. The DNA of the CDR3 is TGTGCCAGCAGTCCCCTATTCCGCCAGAGGGAGGAGACCCAGTACTTC. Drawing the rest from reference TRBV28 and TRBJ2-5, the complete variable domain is DVKVTQSSRYLVKRTGEKVFLECVQDMDHENMFWYRQDPGLGLRLIYFSYDVKMKEKGDIPEGYSVSREKKERFSLILESASTNQTSMYLCASSPLFRQREETQYFGPGTRLLVL.

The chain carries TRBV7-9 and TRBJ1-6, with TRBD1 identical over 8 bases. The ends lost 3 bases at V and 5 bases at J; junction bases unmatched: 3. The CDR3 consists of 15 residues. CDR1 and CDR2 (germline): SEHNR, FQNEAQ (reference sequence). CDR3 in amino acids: CASSFLGQDNSPLHF. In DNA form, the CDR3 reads TGTGCCAGCAGCTTCTTGGGACAGGATAATTCACCCCTCCACTTT.

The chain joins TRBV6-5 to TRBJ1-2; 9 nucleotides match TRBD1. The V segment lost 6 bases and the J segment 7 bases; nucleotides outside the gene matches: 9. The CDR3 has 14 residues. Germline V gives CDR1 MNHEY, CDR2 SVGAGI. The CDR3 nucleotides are TGTGCCAGCAGAAGGTCTGAGGACAGGGGTGGCTACACCTTC. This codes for CASRRSEDRGGYTF.

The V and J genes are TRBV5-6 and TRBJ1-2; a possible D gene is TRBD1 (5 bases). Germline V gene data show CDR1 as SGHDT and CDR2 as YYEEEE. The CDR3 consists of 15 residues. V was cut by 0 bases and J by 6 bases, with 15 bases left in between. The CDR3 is CASSLAPTVSDGYTF. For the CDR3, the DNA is TGTGCCAGCAGCTTGGCCCCGACAGTATCCGATGGCTACACCTTC.

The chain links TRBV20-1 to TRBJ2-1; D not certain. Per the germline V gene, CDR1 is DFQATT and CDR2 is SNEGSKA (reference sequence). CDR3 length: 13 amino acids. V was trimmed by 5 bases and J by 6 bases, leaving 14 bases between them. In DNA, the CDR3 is TGCAGTGCTCGCGGCTACCAGGTCAATGAGCAGTTCTTC. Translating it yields CSARGYQVNEQFF.

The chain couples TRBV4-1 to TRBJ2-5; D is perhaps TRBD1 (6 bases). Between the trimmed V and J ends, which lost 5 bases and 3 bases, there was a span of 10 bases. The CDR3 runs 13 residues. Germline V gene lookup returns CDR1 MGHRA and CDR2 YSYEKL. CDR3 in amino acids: CASSSDREETQYF. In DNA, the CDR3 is TGCGCCAGCAGCTCGGACAGAGAAGAGACCCAGTACTTC.

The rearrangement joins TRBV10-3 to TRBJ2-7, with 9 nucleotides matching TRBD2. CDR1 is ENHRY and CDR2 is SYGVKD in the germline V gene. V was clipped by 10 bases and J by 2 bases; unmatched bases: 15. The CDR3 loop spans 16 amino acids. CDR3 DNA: TGTGCCACCATAGATAGACAGCGGGGGGAACCCTACGAGCAGTACTTC. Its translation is CATIDRQRGEPYEQYF.

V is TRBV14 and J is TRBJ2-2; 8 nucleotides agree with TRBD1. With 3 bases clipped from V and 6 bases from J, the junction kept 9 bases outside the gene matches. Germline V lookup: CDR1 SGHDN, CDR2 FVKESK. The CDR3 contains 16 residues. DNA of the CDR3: TGTGCCAGCAGCCACCCCGGACAGGGTTTGGCCGGGGAGCTGTTTTTT. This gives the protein CASSHPGQGLAGELFF.

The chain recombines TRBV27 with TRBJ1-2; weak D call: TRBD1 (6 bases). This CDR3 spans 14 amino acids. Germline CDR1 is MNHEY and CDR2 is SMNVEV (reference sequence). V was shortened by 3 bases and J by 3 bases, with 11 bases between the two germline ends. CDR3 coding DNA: TGTGCCAGCAGTTTCAGGGGACTAGACTATGGCTACACCTTC. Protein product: CASSFRGLDYGYTF.

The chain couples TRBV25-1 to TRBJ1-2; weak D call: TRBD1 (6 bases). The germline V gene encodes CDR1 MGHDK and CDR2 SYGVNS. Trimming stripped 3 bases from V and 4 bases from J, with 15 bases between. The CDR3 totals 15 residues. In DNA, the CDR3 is TGTGCCAGCAGTGACCGCGGACAGCCACCCTATGGCTACACCTTC. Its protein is CASSDRGQPPYGYTF.

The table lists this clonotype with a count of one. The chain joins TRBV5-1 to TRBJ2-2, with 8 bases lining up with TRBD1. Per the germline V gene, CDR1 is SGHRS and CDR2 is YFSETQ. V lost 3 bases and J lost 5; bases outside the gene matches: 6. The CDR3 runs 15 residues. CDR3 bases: TGCGCCAGCAGCTACACAGGGGGTGAGACCGGGGAGCTGTTTTTT. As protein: CASSYTGGETGELFF.

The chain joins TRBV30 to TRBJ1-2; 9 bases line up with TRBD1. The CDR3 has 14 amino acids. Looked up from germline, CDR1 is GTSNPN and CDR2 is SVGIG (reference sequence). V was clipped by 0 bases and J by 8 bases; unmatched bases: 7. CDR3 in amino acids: CAWSVGTGMRGYTF. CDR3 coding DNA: TGTGCCTGGAGTGTTGGGACAGGGATGCGGGGCTACACCTTC.

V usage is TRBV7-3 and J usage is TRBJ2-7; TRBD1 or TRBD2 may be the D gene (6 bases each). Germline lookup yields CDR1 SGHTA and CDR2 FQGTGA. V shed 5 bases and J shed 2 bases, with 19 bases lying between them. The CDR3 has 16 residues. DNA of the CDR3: TGTGCCAGCAGCCCCCGAGGAGGGGGGTTTCCCTACGAGCAGTACTTC. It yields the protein CASSPRGGGFPYEQYF.

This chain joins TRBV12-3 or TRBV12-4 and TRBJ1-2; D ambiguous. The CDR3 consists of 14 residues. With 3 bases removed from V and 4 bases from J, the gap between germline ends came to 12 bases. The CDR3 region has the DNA TGTGCCAGCAGTTTTTCCTTGGATACCTATGGCTACACCTTC. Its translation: CASSFSLDTYGYTF.

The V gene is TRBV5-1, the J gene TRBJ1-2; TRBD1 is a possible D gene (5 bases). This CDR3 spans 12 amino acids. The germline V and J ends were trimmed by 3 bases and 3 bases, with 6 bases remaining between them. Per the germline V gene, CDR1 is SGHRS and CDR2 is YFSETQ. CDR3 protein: CASSWDDYGYTF. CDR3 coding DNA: TGCGCCAGCAGCTGGGACGACTATGGCTACACCTTC.

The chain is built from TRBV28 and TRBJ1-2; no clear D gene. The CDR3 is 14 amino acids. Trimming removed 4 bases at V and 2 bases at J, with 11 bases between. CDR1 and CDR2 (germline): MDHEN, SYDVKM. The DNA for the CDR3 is TGTGCCAGCAGTTCTGAGCAGGAGAACTATGGCTACACCTTC. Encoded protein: CASSSEQENYGYTF.

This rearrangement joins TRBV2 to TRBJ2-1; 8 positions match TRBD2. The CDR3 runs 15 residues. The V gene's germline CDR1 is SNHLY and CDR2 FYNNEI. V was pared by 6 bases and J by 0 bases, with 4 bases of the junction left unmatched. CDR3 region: CASREGTSSYNEQFF. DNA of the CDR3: TGTGCCAGCAGGGAGGGGACTAGCTCCTACAATGAGCAGTTCTTC.

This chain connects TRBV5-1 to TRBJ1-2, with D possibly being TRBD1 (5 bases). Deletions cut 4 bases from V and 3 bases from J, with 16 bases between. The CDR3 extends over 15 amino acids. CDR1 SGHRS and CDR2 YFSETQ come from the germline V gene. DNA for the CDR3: TGCGCCAGCAGCAACCGGGACGGAGAATACTATGGCTACACCTTC. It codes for CASSNRDGEYYGYTF.

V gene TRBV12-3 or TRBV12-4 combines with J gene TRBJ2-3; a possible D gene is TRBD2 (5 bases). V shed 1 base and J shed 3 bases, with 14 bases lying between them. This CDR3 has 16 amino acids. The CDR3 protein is CASSLVVIGNTDTQYF. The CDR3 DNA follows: TGTGCCAGCAGTTTAGTGGTTATCGGGAATACAGATACGCAGTATTTT.

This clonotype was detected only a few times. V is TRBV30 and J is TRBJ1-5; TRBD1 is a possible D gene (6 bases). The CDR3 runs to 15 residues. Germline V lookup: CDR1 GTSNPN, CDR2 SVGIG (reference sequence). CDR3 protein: CSGDSEGFETQPQHF. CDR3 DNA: TGTTCAGGGGACTCGGAGGGATTTGAGACTCAGCCCCAGCATTTT.